Below, 25 T cell receptor beta chains from the same sample are listed, as sequenced in a study of blood T cell repertoires in COVID-19. The protocol was immunoSEQ multiplex PCR, while the TCRdb copy is restricted to in-frame clones and leaves out a portion. This sample has 150,000 to 200,000 clones, with over 70% found just once. The sample was PBMCs or T cells enriched from blood (not recorded which). The receptor set was obtained from an older man who had been exposed to COVID-19.

The chain joins TRBV4-3 to TRBJ1-1, with 7 nucleotides matching TRBD1. The germline V gene has CDR1 LGHNA and CDR2 YSLEER. This CDR3 has 18 residues. Losses at the gene ends were 0 bases for V and 2 bases for J; bases not matched to a gene: 12. Here the CDR3 reads CASSQDLRQDRANTEAFF. In DNA form, the CDR3 reads TGCGCCAGCAGCCAAGATCTTCGACAAGACAGGGCCAACACTGAAGCTTTCTTT.

The chain has TRBV18 and TRBJ2-2, with D possibly being TRBD1 (5 bases). The germline V gene has CDR1 KGHSH and CDR2 LQKENI. Trimming cost V 5 bases and J 5 bases, with 15 bases left between them. This CDR3 region has 15 residues. The CDR3 spells CASSAPGSGTGELFF. The DNA for the CDR3 is TGTGCCAGCTCAGCCCCAGGGTCCGGGACCGGGGAGCTGTTTTTT.

The sample holds one count of this clone. The gene calls are TRBV24-1 and TRBJ2-3; a possible D gene is TRBD2 (7 bases). This CDR3 is 17 amino acids long. V lost 2 bases to trimming and J lost 0 bases, with 14 bases between them. Germline values: CDR1 KGHDR, CDR2 SFDVKD. This CDR3 is CATSDSPRGGSTDTQYF. CDR3 coding DNA: TGTGCCACCAGTGATTCCCCCAGGGGAGGGAGCACAGATACGCAGTATTTT.

J is TRBJ2-5 and V is TRBV28; 8 bases align to TRBD2. The CDR3 loop spans 11 amino acids. Per germline, CDR1 MDHEN and CDR2 SYDVKM. The CDR3: CGAGGQETQYF. In DNA, the CDR3 is TGTGGGGCGGGAGGACAAGAGACCCAGTACTTC.

V gene TRBV7-9 combines with J gene TRBJ1-1; no definite D call. Germline CDR1 and CDR2: SEHNR and FQNEAQ (reference sequence). The CDR3 is 14 amino acids. V was pared by 8 bases and J by 0 bases, with 13 bases between. CDR3 bases: TGTGCCAGCGGTATCAGTCTCATGAACACTGAAGCTTTCTTT. Protein product: CASGISLMNTEAFF.

This chain links TRBV5-4 with TRBJ2-7; 8 bases fit TRBD2. Germline assignment: CDR1 SGHNT and CDR2 YYREEE (reference sequence). The CDR3 spans 15 residues. V trimming: 4 bases; J trimming: 4 bases; junction bases outside the gene matches: 10. CDR3 in DNA: TGTGCCAGCAGCCCGGGGGGGGCAGGGGATTACGAGCAGTACTTC. Its protein is CASSPGGAGDYEQYF.

This chain connects TRBV11-3 to TRBJ2-1; 7 bases match TRBD2. V was pared by 5 bases and J by 3 bases, with 10 bases of the junction left unmatched. Germline V gene lookup returns CDR1 SGHNT and CDR2 YENEEA. The CDR3 spans 16 residues. Written as DNA, the CDR3 is TGTGCCAGCAGCCCCGATCTAGCGGCCAGCTACAATGAGCAGTTCTTC. As protein: CASSPDLAASYNEQFF.

The chain carries TRBV29-1 and TRBJ1-4; 9 bases match TRBD1. The CDR3 has 17 residues. The ends lost 4 bases at V and 4 bases at J; junction bases unmatched: 13. The germline V gene has CDR1 SQVTM and CDR2 ANQGSEA. CDR3 protein: CSVVGTTGGQGNEKLFF. The CDR3 nucleotides are TGCAGCGTTGTGGGAACAACAGGGGGCCAGGGTAATGAAAAACTGTTTTTT. The variable domain in full, completed from reference TRBV29-1 and TRBJ1-4, reads SAVISQKPSRDICQRGTSLTIQCQVDSQVTMMFWYRQQPGQSLTLIATANQGSEATYESGFVIDKFPISRPNLTFSTLTVSNMSPEDSSIYLCSVVGTTGGQGNEKLFFGSGTQLSVL.

This rearrangement joins TRBV9 to TRBJ2-3, with D perhaps matching TRBD2 (5 bases). Germline CDR1 and CDR2: SGDLS and YYNGEE. V lost 4 bases to trimming and J lost 6 bases, with 9 bases between them. The CDR3 is made up of 12 amino acids. The CDR3 region is CASSLGGDTQYF. The CDR3 nucleotides read TGTGCCAGCAGCCTTGGCGGGGATACGCAGTATTTT.

The chain's CDR3 is CASMRGNSNQPQHF. The CDR3 DNA sequence: TGTGCCAGTATGAGAGGGAATAGCAATCAGCCCCAGCATTTT. The chain has TRBV19 and TRBJ1-5, with D uncertain. There are 14 residues in the CDR3. Germline CDR1 LNHDA, CDR2 SQIVND (reference sequence). The V and J ends lost 7 bases and 0 bases respectively, with 10 bases between them.

The genes are TRBV7-2 and TRBJ2-7, with TRBD1 identical over 9 bases. The CDR3 has 14 amino acids. V gave up 0 bases and J gave up 4 bases; unmatched junction bases: 1. CDR1 and CDR2 from the germline V gene are SGHTA and FQGNSA. CDR3 DNA: TGTGCCAGCAGCTTAGCGACAGGGGGATACGAGCAGTACTTC. This gives the protein CASSLATGGYEQYF.

The chain joins TRBV28 to TRBJ1-5; 7 bases match TRBD1. The germline V gene has CDR1 MDHEN and CDR2 SYDVKM. The CDR3 is 15 amino acids. Germline trimming cut 3 bases from V and 4 bases from J; bases unmatched to any gene: 6. The CDR3 bases are TGTGCCAGCAGTTTTGGGACAGTATCAAATCAGCCCCAGCATTTT. It codes for CASSFGTVSNQPQHF.

This sequence joins TRBV4-3 and TRBJ2-3; no clear D gene. This CDR3 has 17 residues. V shed 0 bases and J shed 1 base, with 14 bases lying between them. The germline gives CDR1 LGHNA, CDR2 YSLEER. CDR3: CASSQDWQISGTDTQYF. Written as DNA, the CDR3 is TGCGCCAGCAGCCAAGATTGGCAAATCTCTGGCACAGATACGCAGTATTTT.

This clone was observed once. The V and J genes are TRBV4-3 and TRBJ2-4, with 7 bases that match TRBD2. The CDR3 extends over 17 amino acids. From germline, CDR1 is LGHNA and CDR2 YSLEER. The V and J ends lost 1 base and 6 bases, in that order; junction bases with no gene match: 12. CDR3 DNA sequence: TGCGCCAGCAGCCAAGGGGTAGGGATCGGGGGGAGAAACATTCAGTACTTC. It yields the protein CASSQGVGIGGRNIQYF.

V gene TRBV25-1 combines with J gene TRBJ2-2; D is perhaps TRBD1 (5 bases). This CDR3 is built from 11 residues. Germline CDR1 and CDR2: MGHDK and SYGVNS. The ends were cut back, 4 bases at V and 10 bases at J, with 7 bases in the middle. The CDR3 spells CASSGQLELFF. The CDR3 DNA reads TGTGCCAGCAGTGGACAGCTGGAGCTGTTTTTT. Variable domain in full (rest from reference TRBV25-1 and TRBJ2-2): EADIYQTPRYLVIGTGKKITLECSQTMGHDKMYWYQQDPGMELHLIHYSYGVNSTEKGDLSSESTVSRIRTEHFPLTLESARPSHTSQYLCASSGQLELFFGEGSRLTVL.

CDR3 nucleotide sequence: TGTGCCAGCAGCGGGGGACTCCTTACCGGGGAGCTGTTTTTT. Its translation is CASSGGLLTGELFF. The rearrangement joins TRBV19 to TRBJ2-2; 8 bases are a match to TRBD2. Trimming at V came to 9 bases and at J to 5 bases, leaving 8 bases not matched to a gene. Germline lookup yields CDR1 LNHDA and CDR2 SQIVND (reference sequence). There are 14 residues in the CDR3.

The chain combines TRBV7-2 with TRBJ2-7; TRBD1 is a possible D gene (6 bases). The V end lost 0 bases, the J end lost 1 base, and 13 bases lay between the germline ends. The CDR3 totals 16 residues. Germline V CDR1 and CDR2: SGHTA, FQGNSA. As DNA, the CDR3 is TGTGCCAGCAGCTTAGCGTCCAGGGGATGGTCCTACGAGCAGTACTTC. Its translation: CASSLASRGWSYEQYF.

The J gene is TRBJ1-1, the V gene TRBV7-9; TRBD1 agrees at 9 bases. The CDR3 sequence is 14 residues long. Unmatched junction bases numbered 5, after V lost 4 bases and J lost 5 bases. CDR1 and CDR2 (germline): SEHNR, FQNEAQ (reference sequence). CDR3 amino acids: CASSSPGQGTEAFF. The CDR3 DNA is TGTGCCAGCAGCTCGCCAGGACAGGGGACTGAAGCTTTCTTT.

The chain couples TRBV7-8 to TRBJ1-6; the D gene is possibly TRBD1 (5 bases). V lost 1 base, J lost 7 bases, and 11 bases lay in between. The CDR3 is 15 residues long. Germline CDR1 is SGHVS and CDR2 is FQNEAQ. In nucleotides, the CDR3 is TGTGCCAGCAGCTTAGAGACTGGGGGGAATTCACCCCTCCACTTT. This codes for CASSLETGGNSPLHF.

The chain recombines TRBV6-5 with TRBJ1-3; D possibly corresponds to TRBD1 (6 bases). The CDR3 consists of 15 residues. V was trimmed by 7 bases and J by 0 bases, leaving 13 bases between them. Germline V gene sequence: CDR1 MNHEY, CDR2 SVGAGI. The CDR3 region has the DNA TGTGCCAGCACTCCGACAGGAAACTCTGGAAACACCATATATTTT. Translating it yields CASTPTGNSGNTIYF.

The rearrangement joins TRBV18 to TRBJ2-1; no clear D. This CDR3 region has 17 residues. Trimming took 2 bases from V and 0 from J, leaving 14 bases between them. Germline assignment: CDR1 KGHSH and CDR2 LQKENI. CDR3 nucleotide sequence: TGTGCCAGCTCACCAAAGTTATCTTCGAGCTCCTACAATGAGCAGTTCTTC. Translated: CASSPKLSSSSYNEQFF.

V is TRBV9 and J is TRBJ1-4; the match to TRBD1 covers 10 bases. The V segment lost 4 bases and the J segment 10 bases; nucleotides outside the gene matches: 7. This CDR3 comprises 14 residues. Germline values: CDR1 SGDLS, CDR2 YYNGEE. For the CDR3, the DNA is TGTGCCAGCAGCCCTGGGACAGGGGAAGGAAAACTGTTTTTT. Its translation is CASSPGTGEGKLFF.

CDR3 protein: CAQGGQGNSPLHF. The CDR3 region has the DNA TGTGCCCAAGGGGGACAGGGTAATTCACCCCTCCACTTT. This rearrangement joins TRBV2 to TRBJ1-6; the match to TRBD1 covers 9 bases. Germline V gives CDR1 SNHLY, CDR2 FYNNEI. V was pared by 11 bases and J by 6 bases, with 5 bases of the junction left unmatched. This CDR3 has 13 amino acids.

This rearrangement joins TRBV19 to TRBJ1-1; D is unclear. Looked up from germline, CDR1 is LNHDA and CDR2 is SQIVND (reference sequence). This CDR3 spans 14 amino acids. V dropped 3 bases and J dropped 2 bases, with 10 bases sitting between them. CDR3 protein: CASSIAQRNTEAFF. The CDR3 DNA reads TGTGCCAGTAGTATCGCTCAGCGTAACACTGAAGCTTTCTTT.

The CDR3 is CATSEYSPAGANVLTF. Written as DNA, the CDR3 is TGTGCCACCAGTGAGTACAGTCCAGCTGGGGCCAACGTCCTGACTTTC. The chain is built from TRBV24-1 and TRBJ2-6; D is ambiguous. The V gene's germline CDR1 is KGHDR and CDR2 SFDVKD. V lost 4 bases and J 2 bases, leaving 11 bases between the germline ends. This CDR3 comprises 16 residues.